A single sample is the source of the 25 T cell receptor beta chains below, sequenced in a study of T-cell memory formation after mild COVID-19. TCRdb reprocessed the 5' RACE reads with MiXCR, giving one entry per CDR3 protein. The repertoire holds about 250,000 distinct CDR3 sequences, with about 16% as singletons. What was sequenced was PBMCs or a T cell subset sorted from them (not recorded which). The receptors here all came from an adult woman who had mild COVID-19 (a few samples of this study predate the infection). Cell type and time point are not known.

The V and J genes are TRBV7-2 and TRBJ2-5; no clear D gene. Per germline, CDR1 SGHTA and CDR2 FQGNSA. Trimming removed 5 bases from V and 5 bases from J, with 12 bases in between. CDR3 length: 13 residues. The CDR3: CASSPGPLETQYF. DNA of the CDR3: TGTGCCAGCAGCCCCGGACCGCTTGAGACCCAGTACTTC.

The chain recombines TRBV30 with TRBJ1-3, with D possibly TRBD1 on 6 matching bases. CDR3 length: 16 amino acids. CDR1 GTSNPN and CDR2 SVGIG come from the germline V gene (reference sequence). Trimming removed 2 bases from V and 0 bases from J, with 14 bases in between. Written as DNA, the CDR3 is TGTGCCTGGAGTTCAGACAGGCCCTCCTCTGGAAACACCATATATTTT. This codes for CAWSSDRPSSGNTIYF.

This clonotype was counted between two and nine times. CDR3 loop: CASSPGLARTGELFF. The CDR3 nucleotides are TGCGCCAGCAGCCCGGGACTAGCACGGACCGGGGAGCTGTTTTTT. The chain links TRBV4-1 to TRBJ2-2; TRBD2 agrees at 9 bases. Germline V gene data show CDR1 as MGHRA and CDR2 as YSYEKL. This CDR3 contains 15 residues. The J segment lost 5 bases and the V segment lost 4 bases, leaving 5 bases of the junction unmatched.

This chain joins TRBV7-9 and TRBJ2-1; D is uncertain. CDR1 is SEHNR and CDR2 is FQNEAQ in the germline V gene (reference sequence). V was pared by 3 bases and J by 6 bases, with 9 bases between. The CDR3 spans 13 residues. The CDR3 nucleotides read TGTGCCAGCAGCTTCCGGGCCCTCAATGAGCAGTTCTTC. Translation: CASSFRALNEQFF.

This chain joins TRBV6-5 and TRBJ1-1, with 9 bases lining up with TRBD1. V dropped 4 bases and J dropped 5; count of bases not matched to a gene: 8. The germline V gene encodes CDR1 MNHEY and CDR2 SVGAGI. This CDR3 spans 15 amino acids. CDR3 bases: TGTGCCAGCAGTTCCACCGGGACAGGGAATACTGAAGCTTTCTTT. Translated: CASSSTGTGNTEAFF.

The V gene is TRBV20-1, the J gene TRBJ2-3; 10 bases are a match to TRBD2. Germline V gives CDR1 DFQATT, CDR2 SNEGSKA (reference sequence). J lost 1 base, V lost 4 bases, and 8 bases had no gene match. The CDR3 loop spans 16 amino acids. The CDR3 is CSAIAGGSAGTDTQYF. As DNA, the CDR3 is TGCAGTGCTATAGCGGGAGGCTCTGCTGGCACAGATACGCAGTATTTT.

This clonotype showed up just a few times. The chain couples TRBV29-1 to TRBJ2-7, with TRBD1 identical over 7 bases. The CDR3 runs 14 residues. Germline assignment: CDR1 SQVTM and CDR2 ANQGSEA. V trimming: 8 bases; J trimming: 0 bases; junction bases outside the gene matches: 10. The CDR3: CSITPGQSSYEQYF. CDR3 nucleotide sequence: TGCAGCATTACACCGGGACAGAGCTCCTACGAGCAGTACTTC.

This clonotype was detected a few times. The rearrangement links TRBV5-4 to TRBJ2-1, with D perhaps matching TRBD2 (6 bases). The V end was cut by 0 bases, the J end by 7 bases, with 11 bases between. Germline V lookup: CDR1 SGHNT, CDR2 YYREEE (reference sequence). The CDR3 sequence is 14 residues long. The chain's CDR3 is CASSLVAAGNEQFF. The CDR3 DNA reads as TGTGCCAGCAGCTTGGTAGCGGCGGGAAATGAGCAGTTCTTC.

The chain carries TRBV10-3 and TRBJ2-1, with TRBD1 matching over 8 bases. V lost 3 bases to trimming and J lost 15 bases; unmatched junction nucleotides: 10. This CDR3 has 13 residues. Germline V CDR1 and CDR2: ENHRY, SYGVKD. The CDR3 sequence is CAISESRQGSLFF. CDR3 DNA: TGTGCCATCAGTGAATCCCGACAGGGGAGTCTGTTCTTC.

The chain couples TRBV6-2 or TRBV6-3 to TRBJ1-1; D unclear. V was trimmed by 5 bases and J by 3 bases, leaving 13 bases between them. The CDR3 is 14 amino acids. Per germline, CDR1 MNHEY and CDR2 SVGEGT. The CDR3 coding sequence is TGTGCCAGCAGTCGACACCAAGTCGACACTGAAGCTTTCTTT. Translating gives CASSRHQVDTEAFF.

There are many counts of this clonotype. This chain joins TRBV12-3 or TRBV12-4 and TRBJ2-2; tentatively, D is TRBD1 (5 bases). The CDR3 length is 15 residues. Trimming removed 3 bases from V and 0 bases from J, with 8 bases in between. The DNA of the CDR3 is TGTGCCAGCAGTTTGACAGATCCGAACACCGGGGAGCTGTTTTTT. It translates to CASSLTDPNTGELFF.

In this sample, this clonotype turned up a few times. The chain carries TRBV6-5 and TRBJ2-1; 7 bases agree with TRBD1. This CDR3 has 13 amino acids. Germline values: CDR1 MNHEY, CDR2 SVGAGI. With V trimmed by 7 bases and J by 7 bases, 7 bases remained unmatched. CDR3 in DNA: TGTGCCAGCATTCGGACAGGCGGGAATGAGCAGTTCTTC. Encoded protein: CASIRTGGNEQFF.

This clonotype came up many times. This sequence joins TRBV5-1 and TRBJ2-7, with a tentative D call TRBD2 (6 bases). Looked up from germline, CDR1 is SGHRS and CDR2 is YFSETQ. V dropped 0 bases and J dropped 3 bases, with 10 bases sitting between them. The CDR3 consists of 14 residues. The CDR3 here is CASSLDGSGYEQYF. CDR3 in DNA: TGCGCCAGCAGCTTGGATGGTAGCGGCTACGAGCAGTACTTC.

The chain carries TRBV5-1 and TRBJ1-1; D gene ambiguous. This CDR3 region has 14 residues. Germline-derived CDR1 and CDR2 are SGHRS and YFSETQ. Trimming pared 6 bases from V and 1 base from J, leaving 13 bases between. This CDR3 is CASKRGDRNTEAFF. CDR3 bases: TGCGCCAGCAAACGCGGGGATCGGAACACTGAAGCTTTCTTT.

The table lists this clonotype with a few counts. This rearrangement joins TRBV12-3 or TRBV12-4 to TRBJ1-1, with 10 positions matching TRBD1. This CDR3 is built from 13 residues. The V segment lost 5 bases and the J segment 6 bases; nucleotides outside the gene matches: 3. CDR3 in DNA: TGTGCCAGCAGTCGACAGGGGGCTCCTGAAGCTTTCTTT. Translating it yields CASSRQGAPEAFF.

V gene TRBV11-3 combines with J gene TRBJ1-2; 7 positions agree with TRBD1. Germline-derived CDR1 and CDR2 are SGHNT and YENEEA. The CDR3 is 16 residues long. V gave up 0 bases and J gave up 2 bases; unmatched junction bases: 6. CDR3 residues: CASSLDSTGLNYGYTF. CDR3 DNA: TGTGCCAGCAGCTTAGACTCGACAGGGTTGAACTATGGCTACACCTTC. Based on the CDR3 plus reference TRBV11-3 and TRBJ1-2, the full variable domain is EAGVVQSPRYKIIEKKQPVAFWCNPISGHNTLYWYLQNLGQGPELLIRYENEEAVDDSQLPKDRFSAERLKGVDSTLKIQPAELGDSAVYLCASSLDSTGLNYGYTFGSGTRLTVV.

The sample holds a few counts of this clonotype. The rearrangement uses TRBV7-2 and TRBJ2-5; 7 nucleotides agree with TRBD1. V shed 5 bases and J 5 bases; nucleotides not matched to a gene: 5. The CDR3 loop spans 13 amino acids. Germline CDR1 SGHTA, CDR2 FQGNSA. In nucleotides, the CDR3 is TGTGCCAGCAGCCAGACAGGGCTGGAGACCCAGTACTTC. Its translation: CASSQTGLETQYF. Filled out from reference TRBV7-2 and TRBJ2-5, the complete variable domain reads GAGVSQSPSNKVTEKGKDVELRCDPISGHTALYWYRQSLGQGLEFLIYFQGNSAPDKSGLPSDRFSAERTGGSVSTLTIQRTQQEDSAVYLCASSQTGLETQYFGPGTRLLVL.

V usage is TRBV18 and J usage is TRBJ1-3; tentative D call: TRBD1 (5 bases). The germline gives CDR1 KGHSH, CDR2 LQKENI. V lost 6 bases and J lost 0, with 9 bases in between. CDR3 length: 14 residues. DNA for the CDR3: TGTGCCAGCTCCAAGGGACGCTCTGGAAACACCATATATTTT. The encoded protein is CASSKGRSGNTIYF.

The genes are TRBV12-3 or TRBV12-4 and TRBJ1-5, with D unclear. There are 14 residues in the CDR3. Between the trimmed V and J ends, which lost 2 bases and 4 bases, there was a span of 9 bases. The DNA for the CDR3 is TGTGCCAGCAGTTTAAACGCGGAAAATCAGCCCCAGCATTTT. Translation: CASSLNAENQPQHF.

This clonotype was detected only a few times. The chain couples TRBV6-2 or TRBV6-3 to TRBJ2-2; D possibly corresponds to TRBD1 (6 bases). The CDR3 runs to 14 residues. Deletions cut 5 bases from V and 6 bases from J, with 13 bases between. Germline-derived CDR1 and CDR2 are MNHEY and SVGEGT. The CDR3 loop is CASSTGLRSGELFF. CDR3 in DNA: TGTGCCAGCAGTACAGGGTTACGCTCCGGGGAGCTGTTTTTT.

The chain carries TRBV18 and TRBJ2-1; no firm D call. The CDR3 runs 14 residues. The V end was cut by 3 bases, the J end by 9 bases, with 15 bases between. CDR1 and CDR2 from the germline V gene are KGHSH and LQKENI. CDR3 in DNA: TGTGCCAGCTCACCCGACGTCAGGATGGTTGAGCAGTTCTTC. This gives the protein CASSPDVRMVEQFF.

The rearrangement uses TRBV6-6 and TRBJ1-6, with TRBD1 as a possible D gene (5 bases). Trimming stripped 5 bases from V and 9 bases from J, with 17 bases between. The CDR3 covers 15 residues. Germline loops: CDR1 MNHNY, CDR2 SVGAGI (reference sequence). The CDR3 spells CASSELGRESSPLHF. CDR3 nucleotide sequence: TGTGCCAGCAGTGAACTGGGACGGGAAAGTTCACCCCTCCACTTT.

The table lists this clonotype with many counts. The chain recombines TRBV7-2 with TRBJ2-7; 8 bases line up with TRBD2. The CDR3 has 14 amino acids. Germline V gene lookup returns CDR1 SGHTA and CDR2 FQGNSA. V shed 6 bases and J 0 bases; nucleotides not matched to a gene: 4. CDR3 amino acids: CASSPTSGSYEQYF. As DNA, the CDR3 is TGTGCCAGCAGTCCAACTAGCGGCTCCTACGAGCAGTACTTC.

The chain joins TRBV6-6 to TRBJ1-2; 7 bases match TRBD1. The germline gives CDR1 MNHNY, CDR2 SVGAGI (reference sequence). The junction had 12 bases not matched to a gene; V was cut back by 6 bases and J by 2 bases. This CDR3 contains 16 residues. The CDR3 DNA reads as TGTGCCAGCAGCCGACTCTCCCGGGACAGAAACTATGGCTACACCTTC. This translates into CASSRLSRDRNYGYTF.

This clonotype was seen only a few times. The rearrangement joins TRBV18 to TRBJ2-7; D is perhaps TRBD2 (5 bases). This CDR3 has 13 amino acids. The germline V gene has CDR1 KGHSH and CDR2 LQKENI. The V and J ends lost 4 bases and 2 bases respectively, with 9 bases between them. The CDR3 region is CASSRRETYEQYF. The CDR3 DNA follows: TGTGCCAGCTCACGACGGGAAACCTACGAGCAGTACTTC.